A selection of T cell receptor beta chains follows, all from one sample in a study of CD8 T cells in ankylosing spondylitis. Via MiXCR, TCRdb re-called the 5' RACE reads, giving one row per CDR3 protein. The sample holds more than 300,000 distinct CDR3 sequences, 7% to 9% seen once. The material sequenced was blood, either unsorted or a sorted T cell fraction (not recorded which). Every receptor here comes from a male donor with ankylosing spondylitis. Each CDR3 is given with its conserved first and last residue.

J gene: TRBJ1-1
V gene: TRBV30
CDR3 protein: CAWSVDLPLNTEAFF

J gene: TRBJ2-5
V gene: TRBV5-1
CDR3 protein: CASSFKQGPETQYF

J gene: TRBJ2-2
V gene: TRBV6-5
CDR3 protein: CASSYADWRALTGELFF

J gene: TRBJ1-6
V gene: TRBV12-3/TRBV12-4
CDR3 protein: CASSPGTGASPLHF

J gene: TRBJ2-7
V gene: TRBV28
CDR3 protein: CASSTLAGAVYEQYF

J gene: TRBJ2-7
V gene: TRBV6-6
CDR3 protein: CAIWSSGTLSYF

J gene: TRBJ1-2
V gene: TRBV5-1
CDR3 protein: CASSFGLDRADGYTF

J gene: TRBJ1-1
V gene: TRBV29-1
CDR3 protein: CSATGRWNTEAFF

J gene: TRBJ2-2
V gene: TRBV7-9
CDR3 protein: CASSPGLAGVYTGELFF

J gene: TRBJ1-1
V gene: TRBV28
CDR3 protein: CASRPNRGGTEAFF

J gene: TRBJ2-1
V gene: TRBV20-1
CDR3 protein: CSARDRRGNEQFF

J gene: TRBJ1-5
V gene: TRBV7-2
CDR3 protein: CASSLALDRGQPQHF

J gene: TRBJ2-3
V gene: TRBV5-1
CDR3 protein: CASSPGDGSAGVLTDTQYF

J gene: TRBJ2-3
V gene: TRBV15
CDR3 protein: CATSREAGEADTQYF

J gene: TRBJ2-1
V gene: TRBV28
CDR3 protein: CASNPRLAEIYNEQFF

J gene: TRBJ2-7
V gene: TRBV20-1
CDR3 protein: CSASGRNYEQYF

J gene: TRBJ2-6
V gene: TRBV7-9
CDR3 protein: CASSLFGTGANVLTF

J gene: TRBJ2-3
V gene: TRBV6-4
CDR3 protein: CASSDSDRVGDTQYF

J gene: TRBJ1-4
V gene: TRBV5-1
CDR3 protein: CASSAGTDEKLFF

J gene: TRBJ1-1
V gene: TRBV6-1
CDR3 protein: CASSRRGGSNTEAFF

J gene: TRBJ2-7
V gene: TRBV15
CDR3 protein: CATSRDLGTGGAEQYF

J gene: TRBJ2-1
V gene: TRBV9
CDR3 protein: CASSLLGTSLMEQFF

J gene: TRBJ2-1
V gene: TRBV4-1
CDR3 protein: CASSHPMAKNEQFF